The rows below give T cell receptor beta chains drawn from one sample of a study of control samples from healthy donors and cancer patients. Produced via immunoSEQ multiplex PCR; TCRdb's table is partial and in-frame only. The sample holds roughly 130,000 clones; about 94% are singletons and the top ten take about 3.5%. The material sequenced was blood. Every receptor here comes from a man aged 25 to 40 in good health. Both conserved end residues are trimmed from each CDR3.

j_gene,v_gene,CDR3aa
TRBJ1-2,TRBV10-3,AISDLDRLNYGYT
TRBJ1-2,TRBV7-9,ASSLDTQGLGYT
TRBJ1-5,TRBV10-3,AISSGTPNQPQH
TRBJ2-1,TRBV28,ASSLVGSSYNEQF
TRBJ1-5,TRBV15,ATSVGYDSNQPQH
TRBJ2-7,TRBV6-2/TRBV6-3,ASSYLGTSGEQY
TRBJ1-2,TRBV3-1/TRBV3-2,ASSLLGQSGYT
TRBJ1-1,TRBV12-3/TRBV12-4,ASSLFSTEAF
TRBJ1-6,TRBV30,AWKGTGENSPLH
TRBJ1-1,TRBV6-5,ASTPTGTNTEAF
TRBJ1-1,TRBV29-1,SGTGSMNTEAF
TRBJ1-2,TRBV5-4,ASSLRLEDYGYT
TRBJ1-5,TRBV4-1,ASSQGRDNQPQH
TRBJ1-3,TRBV29-1,SVVTKGNTIY
TRBJ2-2,TRBV29-1,SVHRDTGELF
TRBJ1-2,TRBV13,ASSSISSGNHYGYT
TRBJ1-2,TRBV28,ASSFFRDSNYGYT
TRBJ1-6,TRBV6-2/TRBV6-3,ASSGQGYNSPLH
TRBJ1-4,TRBV28,ASREGTEKLF
TRBJ2-1,TRBV27,ASSPPKVDNEQF
TRBJ1-2,TRBV7-2,ASSLAGYGYT
TRBJ2-7,TRBV7-9,ASSLQTGNEQY
TRBJ1-2,TRBV30,ASTGYTNYGYT
TRBJ1-2,TRBV10-3,AISSTIPGQGDGYT
TRBJ1-2,TRBV7-9,ASSLRDNYGYT
TRBJ2-1,TRBV15,ATSRDLSSYNEQF
TRBJ1-5,TRBV12-3/TRBV12-4,ASSRGNQPQH
TRBJ2-1,TRBV29-1,SVPTGSGMGEQF
TRBJ2-7,TRBV19,ASSIDRGTYYEQY
TRBJ1-1,TRBV3-1/TRBV3-2,ASSPSTGQFLVAAF
TRBJ1-1,TRBV6-2/TRBV6-3,ASSYLPRGRGDGAF